The clone carrying this T cell receptor (beta chain) has a count of ten or more. Antigen unknown. The data stem from a study of T cells in Graves' hyperthyroidism and ophthalmopathy. Study information: It was at initial diagnosis, before any treatment, that peripheral blood was collected. Study-level results: Model output signaled ophthalmopathy a median 6.5 months ahead of onset.

TCR beta CDR3 regions were amplified from RNA. RT-PCR in the first round (using the HTBI primer set) targeted the TCR CDR3. TCRdb ran MiXCR on the multiplex PCR reads and lists one entry per CDR3 protein. The sample yields around 250,000 distinct CDR3 sequences, approximately 25% seen once. Ophthalmopathy patients had moderate-to-severe active disease, CAS ≥3, NOSPECS ≥4, and disease duration under 3 months. The PBMCs had their origin in about 9.7 ml of fresh peripheral blood. This sequence originates from a woman aged 40 to 50 with Graves' ophthalmopathy. The sequencing input was blood.

CDR3 DNA sequence: TGTGCCAGCAGTTACTCATCGACTAGCGGGACGGGTGAGCAGTACTTC. Translating it yields CASSYSSTSGTGEQYF. The chain is built from TRBV6-5 and TRBJ2-7, with 11 bases that match TRBD2. The CDR3 contains 16 residues. V trimming: 0 bases; J trimming: 7 bases; junction bases outside the gene matches: 8. Germline V gives CDR1 MNHEY, CDR2 SVGAGI.